The 7 T cell receptor beta chains in this list originate from one sample, sequenced in a study of regulatory T cells in long-lasting Graves disease. Time point reported: newly diagnosed GD, antithyroid drugs for less than 3 months. With RNA extracted from PBMCs as input, the TCR library was made. CDR3-region Arm-PCR and iRepertoire HTBI primers produced the TCR beta libraries. TCRdb re-analysed the multiplex PCR reads in MiXCR, keeping a single row per CDR3 protein. The table lists roughly 500,000 distinct CDR3 sequences, less than 15% of them singletons. The same data also contributed to another study, on T cells in Graves' hyperthyroidism and ophthalmopathy.

The input for sequencing was peripheral blood mononuclear cells (PBMCs), taken at new diagnosis, from a patient treated with antithyroid drugs. The receptors come from a man aged 25-45 years with Graves disease.

This clonotype was seen a handful of times. Its ends do not fully match the called genes, so a read error is possible. The chain employs TRBV10-3 and TRBJ1-2; D is unresolved. Germline CDR1 reads ENHRY; CDR2 reads SYGVKD. The CDR3 runs 17 residues. As DNA, the CDR3 is TGTGCCATCACCCCTGTTTGGGAACCTGGTCACAACTATGGCCACACCTTC. Its translation: CAITPVWEPGHNYGHTF.

This clonotype was counted at least ten times. One junction end disagrees with the germline gene, perhaps due to a read error. The V call is TRBV27, the J call TRBJ1-2; D is undetermined. The CDR3 covers 14 residues. Per the germline V gene, CDR1 is MNHEY and CDR2 is SMNVEV (reference sequence). For the CDR3, the DNA is TGTGCCAGCAGCCTCATTGGGGTAGGCTATAGCTACACCTTC. It yields the protein CASSLIGVGYSYTF.

The genes are TRBV29-1 and TRBJ2-1; 14 bases are a match to TRBD2. Germline V CDR1 and CDR2: SQVTM, ANQGSEA. The CDR3 runs to 15 residues. The V gene end was trimmed by 4 bases and the J gene end by 3 bases; junction bases not matched to a gene: 2. CDR3 sequence: CSVVGTSGSYNEQFF. The CDR3 coding sequence is TGCAGCGTTGTGGGGACTAGCGGGAGCTACAATGAGCAGTTCTTC.

A few counts support this clonotype. CDR3 amino acids: CASSEEARDSQQYF. The CDR3 DNA sequence: TGTGCCAGCAGTGAAGAGGCGCGGGACAGTCAGCAGTACTTC. The gene calls are TRBV6-1 and TRBJ2-7; TRBD1 might be the D (7 bases). Looked up from germline, CDR1 is MNHNS and CDR2 is SASEGT. CDR3 length: 14 residues. The V end was cut by 1 base, the J end by 8 bases, with 15 bases between.

Many counts were recorded for this clonotype. The gene calls are TRBV6-1 and TRBJ1-1; D unclear. CDR3 length: 13 amino acids. Trimming cost V 7 bases and J 3 bases, with 12 bases left between them. Germline V lookup: CDR1 MNHNS, CDR2 SASEGT. The CDR3 DNA sequence: TGTGCCAGCACCAACGGACGGGACACTGAAGCTTTCTTT. This codes for CASTNGRDTEAFF.

Worth noting for this clonotype: Being one base from a much bigger clone, this may be a read error. V usage is TRBV11-1 and J usage is TRBJ2-3, with TRBD2 matching over 7 bases. The J call could be wrong; TRBJ2-5 is a better fit for the DNA end. There are 15 residues in the CDR3. In germline, CDR1 is SGHAT, CDR2 FQDESV (reference sequence). CDR3 loop: CASGPRAGVVETQYF. CDR3 bases: TGTGCCAGCGGCCCCCGGGCGGGAGTAGTGGAGACCCAGTACTTC.

This clonotype has only a few counts. The V and J genes are TRBV7-9 and TRBJ2-1; TRBD2 aligns across 7 bases. The CDR3 runs to 16 residues. J was trimmed by 2 bases and V by 2 bases; bases with no gene match: 6. Germline V CDR1 and CDR2: SEHNR, FQNEAQ (reference sequence). CDR3 region: CASSLRGGTTYNEQFF. Here the CDR3 DNA reads TGTGCCAGCAGCTTAAGAGGCGGGACTACCTACAATGAGCAGTTCTTC.